A single sample is the source of the 28 T cell receptor beta chains below, sequenced in a study of cytomegalovirus exposure and HLA in healthy donors (dated by TCRdb to the late 2010s). Library generation was performed with the immunoSEQ multiplex PCR assay. TCRdb re-hosts the immuneACCESS table, in-frame sequences only. Its copies lack some clones; in the studies checked, an unresolved V gene accounts for under half of them, and the cause for the rest is not known. The sample table contains 250,000 to 300,000 clones; only one count was recorded for 90% of them. The ten most abundant clones make up 0.37% of the sample. The sequencing input was PBMCs. These receptor sequences come from a woman younger than 35 in good health and CMV-seronegative.

The gene calls are TRBV28 and TRBJ2-5; 7 positions match TRBD2. After removal of 8 bases from V and 1 base from J, the junction contained 7 bases not matched to a gene. CDR1 MDHEN and CDR2 SYDVKM come from the germline V gene. The CDR3 is made up of 14 amino acids. The CDR3 protein is CASQYGGGQETQYF. The CDR3 region has the DNA TGTGCCAGCCAGTATGGCGGGGGCCAAGAGACCCAGTACTTC.

This clone was seen only a few times. The J gene is TRBJ2-2, the V gene TRBV6-4; tentatively, D is TRBD2 (5 bases). There are 15 residues in the CDR3. With 2 bases removed from V and 0 bases from J, the gap between germline ends came to 7 bases. Germline CDR1 is MRHNA and CDR2 is SNTAGT. CDR3 protein: CASSDAGTNTGELFF. CDR3 DNA: TGTGCCAGCAGTGACGCCGGGACGAACACCGGGGAGCTGTTTTTT.

The rearrangement uses TRBV7-8 and TRBJ2-7, with D possibly TRBD1 on 6 matching bases. In germline, CDR1 is SGHVS, CDR2 FQNEAQ. The CDR3 runs to 13 residues. Trimming left V 3 bases short and J 3 bases short, with 9 bases between. CDR3 in DNA: TGTGCCAGCAGCTTTGGACAGTTCTACGAGCAGTACGTC. Protein sequence: CASSFGQFYEQYV.

This chain uses TRBV5-1 with TRBJ1-5, with TRBD1 matching over 10 bases. V was clipped by 0 bases and J by 7 bases; unmatched bases: 1. Germline lookup yields CDR1 SGHRS and CDR2 YFSETQ. CDR3 length equals 14 residues. CDR3 sequence: CASSLEGQGQPQHF. The CDR3 DNA is TGCGCCAGCAGCTTGGAGGGACAGGGGCAGCCCCAGCATTTT.

J is TRBJ1-6 and V is TRBV28; weak D call: TRBD1 (6 bases). Per germline, CDR1 MDHEN and CDR2 SYDVKM. Trimming took off 8 bases at V and 7 bases at J, with 12 bases between the two ends. CDR3 size: 13 residues. CDR3 nucleotide sequence: TGTGCCAGCGGGGGCGACTTCAATTCACCCCTCCACTTT. Translated, it gives CASGGDFNSPLHF.

J is TRBJ2-1 and V is TRBV9, with D unclear. This CDR3 region has 13 residues. CDR1 is SGDLS, CDR2 YYNGEE, per germline. The V gene lost 0 bases and the J gene lost 5 bases, with 6 bases spanning the gap. The CDR3 DNA is TGTGCCAGCAGCGTAGGTCCAGACAATGAGCAGTTCTTC. It codes for CASSVGPDNEQFF.

V is TRBV7-2 and J is TRBJ1-5, with D possibly TRBD1 on 6 matching bases. V was cut by 5 bases and J by 1 base, with 12 bases left in between. Germline V gene sequence: CDR1 SGHTA, CDR2 FQGNSA. The CDR3 is 15 amino acids. CDR3 nucleotide sequence: TGTGCCAGCAGCCCCGATACAGGGAGCAATCAGCCCCAGCATTTT. Translating it yields CASSPDTGSNQPQHF.

This clone was observed once. J is TRBJ2-7 and V is TRBV6-1, with D possibly being TRBD2 (5 bases). Looked up from germline, CDR1 is MNHNS and CDR2 is SASEGT. The CDR3 runs to 12 residues. V lost 7 bases and J 4 bases, leaving 11 bases between the germline ends. This CDR3 is CASNPGGYEQYV. The CDR3 DNA reads TGTGCCAGCAACCCCGGAGGTTACGAGCAGTACGTC.

V gene TRBV13 combines with J gene TRBJ1-1; no reliable D call. The ends were cut back, 1 base at V and 0 bases at J, with 6 bases in the middle. The CDR3 consists of 14 residues. The germline gives CDR1 PRHDT, CDR2 FYEKMQ (reference sequence). This CDR3 reads CASSLARMNTEAFF. In DNA, the CDR3 is TGTGCCAGCAGCTTAGCTAGGATGAACACTGAAGCTTTCTTT.

The J gene is TRBJ2-2, the V gene TRBV6-6; D is unclear. The CDR3 consists of 14 residues. The germline V gene has CDR1 MNHNY and CDR2 SVGAGI (reference sequence). The V gene lost 0 bases and the J gene lost 3 bases, with 5 bases spanning the gap. The CDR3 region has the DNA TGTGCCAGCAGTTACTCACAGTACACCGGGGAGCTGTTTTTT. This encodes CASSYSQYTGELFF.

The chain employs TRBV6-5 and TRBJ2-3, with 7 positions matching TRBD1. The germline V gene has CDR1 MNHEY and CDR2 SVGAGI. V trimming: 6 bases; J trimming: 5 bases; junction bases outside the gene matches: 11. The CDR3 contains 15 residues. The CDR3 bases are TGTGCCAGCAGGGCAGACTTACAGGGGAAAGATACGCAGTATTTT. Protein: CASRADLQGKDTQYF.

The chain uses TRBV28 and TRBJ1-2; D unresolved. CDR1 and CDR2 (germline): MDHEN, SYDVKM. The CDR3 covers 13 residues. V was cut by 6 bases and J by 5 bases, with 13 bases left in between. The CDR3 region has the DNA TGTGCCAGCAGCCTCCTGGGCCGGTATGGCTACACCTTC. It codes for CASSLLGRYGYTF.

The chain is built from TRBV11-2 and TRBJ2-1; 8 bases line up with TRBD1. The V segment lost 6 bases and the J segment 7 bases; nucleotides outside the gene matches: 11. Germline V gene lookup returns CDR1 SGHAT and CDR2 FQNNGV. CDR3 length equals 15 residues. CDR3 nucleotides: TGTGCCAGCAGATTTGCAGCAGGGGGCGGAAATGAGCAGTTCTTC. It specifies CASRFAAGGGNEQFF.

J is TRBJ2-5 and V is TRBV4-1, with D maybe TRBD1 (5 bases). The ends were cut back, 1 base at V and 2 bases at J, with 11 bases in the middle. Looked up from germline, CDR1 is MGHRA and CDR2 is YSYEKL. The CDR3 is 15 residues long. The CDR3 coding sequence is TGCGCCAGCAGCCAAGTCAGGACACTACAAGAGACCCAGTACTTC. It encodes CASSQVRTLQETQYF.

V usage is TRBV28 and J usage is TRBJ1-4; D gene unclear. CDR3 length equals 15 residues. V was pared by 3 bases and J by 1 base, with 9 bases between. Germline CDR1 MDHEN, CDR2 SYDVKM. CDR3: CASSFRLLTNEKLFF. DNA of the CDR3: TGTGCCAGCAGTTTCCGGTTGTTAACTAATGAAAAACTGTTTTTT.

This clone was picked up a small number of times. V gene TRBV7-3 combines with J gene TRBJ1-6, with D perhaps matching TRBD1 (5 bases). CDR1 SGHTA and CDR2 FQGTGA come from the germline V gene. V was pared by 0 bases and J by 10 bases, with 10 bases between. There are 14 residues in the CDR3. CDR3 DNA: TGTGCCAGCAGCTTAACTGGGACTGAATCACCCCTCCACTTT. Residues: CASSLTGTESPLHF.

The chain joins TRBV6-1 to TRBJ2-5, with 7 bases fitting TRBD2. CDR3 length: 14 amino acids. Losses at the gene ends were 3 bases for V and 1 base for J; bases not matched to a gene: 2. The germline V gene encodes CDR1 MNHNS and CDR2 SASEGT. This CDR3 reads CASSDWTSQETQYF. The CDR3 coding sequence is TGTGCCAGCAGTGACTGGACTAGCCAAGAGACCCAGTACTTC.

The V gene is TRBV4-3, the J gene TRBJ2-3, with a weak D call TRBD1 (6 bases). V lost 3 bases to trimming and J lost 2 bases, with 12 bases between them. CDR3 size: 15 residues. Per the germline V gene, CDR1 is LGHNA and CDR2 is YSLEER. CDR3 sequence: CASSQRQEITDTQYF. In DNA form, the CDR3 reads TGCGCCAGCAGCCAGAGACAGGAGATCACAGATACGCAGTATTTT.

The V gene is TRBV27, the J gene TRBJ2-1; TRBD2 might be the D (5 bases). Germline CDR1 is MNHEY and CDR2 is SMNVEV (reference sequence). V dropped 1 base and J dropped 2 bases, with 9 bases sitting between them. The CDR3 loop spans 15 amino acids. The CDR3 loop reads CASSLYGETYNEQFF. CDR3 DNA: TGTGCCAGCAGTTTATACGGGGAAACCTACAATGAGCAGTTCTTC.

The chain joins TRBV4-3 to TRBJ1-1, with D perhaps TRBD1 (5 bases). V was shortened by 1 base and J by 5 bases, with 8 bases between the two germline ends. Germline V gives CDR1 LGHNA, CDR2 YSLEER. The CDR3 is 13 residues long. The CDR3: CASSQGGMTEAFF. The CDR3 nucleotides are TGCGCCAGCAGCCAAGGGGGCATGACTGAAGCTTTCTTT.

This clone was seen just once. The chain recombines TRBV5-4 with TRBJ2-1; D is perhaps TRBD2 (5 bases). Trimming cost V 4 bases and J 0 bases, with 11 bases left between them. The CDR3 consists of 15 residues. Germline CDR1 and CDR2: SGHNT and YYREEE (reference sequence). CDR3 sequence reads: CASSPTGISYNEQFF. CDR3 nucleotide sequence: TGTGCCAGCAGCCCGACGGGAATCTCCTACAATGAGCAGTTCTTC.

The chain links TRBV6-5 to TRBJ1-1, with D uncertain. Per germline, CDR1 MNHEY and CDR2 SVGAGI. This CDR3 spans 15 amino acids. Trimming stripped 2 bases from V and 4 bases from J, with 14 bases between. The CDR3: CASSYRQSGFTEAFF. The CDR3 region has the DNA TGTGCCAGCAGTTACCGGCAGTCGGGTTTCACTGAAGCTTTCTTT.

The rearrangement links TRBV7-9 to TRBJ2-6; TRBD2 matches at 7 bases. V was clipped by 4 bases and J by 0 bases; unmatched bases: 3. The germline CDR1 and CDR2 sequences are SEHNR and FQNEAQ (reference sequence). The CDR3 consists of 16 residues. CDR3 DNA sequence: TGTGCCAGCAGCTCGGGAGGAATCTCTGGGGCCAACGTCCTGACTTTC. Its translation is CASSSGGISGANVLTF.

V is TRBV5-1 and J is TRBJ1-4; the D is unclear. Trimming removed 5 bases from V and 7 bases from J, with 18 bases in between. The CDR3 loop spans 15 amino acids. CDR1 and CDR2 from the germline V gene are SGHRS and YFSETQ. The CDR3 reads CASSSAGGPVEKLFF. The CDR3 nucleotides read TGCGCCAGCAGTTCAGCGGGAGGGCCGGTTGAAAAACTGTTTTTT.

This chain uses TRBV25-1 with TRBJ1-1; 7 bases are shared with TRBD1. Germline CDR1 MGHDK, CDR2 SYGVNS. The CDR3 is 13 residues long. The ends lost 3 bases at V and 6 bases at J; junction bases unmatched: 4. In DNA form, the CDR3 reads TGTGCCAGCAGTGACTTCGACAGGGCTGAAGCTTTCTTT. This encodes CASSDFDRAEAFF.

This chain uses TRBV7-6 with TRBJ2-2; 7 bases are shared with TRBD1. The CDR3 has 15 residues. V lost 5 bases, J lost 6 bases, and 9 bases stayed unmatched. Germline CDR1 SGHVS, CDR2 FNYEAQ. For the CDR3, the DNA is TGTGCCAGCAGCCCCCGACAGGGATGGGCCGGGGAGCTGTTTTTT. Encoded protein: CASSPRQGWAGELFF.

The rearrangement uses TRBV9 and TRBJ2-5; 9 bases map to TRBD1. The ends lost 3 bases at V and 5 bases at J; junction bases unmatched: 8. Germline V CDR1 and CDR2: SGDLS, YYNGEE. The CDR3 runs to 15 residues. CDR3 sequence (DNA): TGTGCCAGCAGCGCGACAGGGGGTTTGTTTGAGACCCAGTACTTC. Protein product: CASSATGGLFETQYF.

The J gene is TRBJ2-5, the V gene TRBV9; TRBD2 is a possible D gene (5 bases). The CDR3 totals 14 residues. Trimming removed 0 bases from V and 5 bases from J, with 11 bases in between. The germline CDR1 and CDR2 sequences are SGDLS and YYNGEE. The CDR3 nucleotides are TGTGCCAGCAGCGTAGACGGGATGTGGGAGACCCAGTACTTC. Translation gives CASSVDGMWETQYF.